Sequencing of this T cell receptor (beta chain) was carried out in a study of T cells in Graves' hyperthyroidism and ophthalmopathy. The study, taken as a whole, reports: Expanded thyroid clonotypes (above 0.001) were mostly also found in blood.

Germline CDR1 reads ENHRY; CDR2 reads SYGVKD. The CDR3 is 14 residues long. The V end lost 10 bases, the J end lost 3 bases, and 16 bases lay between the germline ends. Template material for amplifying TCR beta CDR3 regions consisted of RNA transcripts. With the HTBI primer set, the TCR CDR3 went through a first round of RT-PCR. TCRdb used MiXCR to reprocess the multiplex PCR reads, holding one entry per CDR3 protein. This table holds a few hundred thousand distinct CDR3 sequences, around 20% found once. This clonotype was seen repeatedly, ten times or more. Its antigen is currently unknown. The cohort's ophthalmopathy patients, a group with duration under 3 months, had a Clinical Activity Score of at least 3 and a NOSPECS grade of at least 4.

This TCR was sampled from a man aged 50 to 59 with Graves' ophthalmopathy. The sequenced sample was blood. The chain uses TRBV10-3 and TRBJ1-5, with D tentatively TRBD1 (6 bases). The CDR3 sequence is CATGARGNNQPQHF. For the CDR3, the DNA is TGTGCCACAGGGGCCCGGGGCAACAATCAGCCCCAGCATTTT.